The table lists the clone carrying this T cell receptor (beta chain) with many counts. Treatment here: randomized to nivolumab then ipilimumab (arm A) or the reverse (arm B). No patient had prior DNA-damaging chemotherapy. The sample is drawn from a study of sequential checkpoint blockade in melanoma. Clones were read by immunoSEQ multiplex PCR, and TCRdb kept only the in-frame ones, dropping some. The sample carries some 3,300 clones, approximately 30% recorded once. V gave up 2 bases and J gave up 8 bases, with 13 bases separating them. Germline CDR1 and CDR2: SGHNT and YENEEA. The CDR3 loop spans 14 amino acids.

This TCR derives from a human donor with melanoma. V is TRBV11-3 and J is TRBJ2-1; tentatively, D is TRBD2 (5 bases). This specimen was tumor tissue (inferred from file names), taken from a patient given nivolumab and ipilimumab in sequence. CDR3 bases: TGTGCCAGCAGCTTACCCCTAGCCCGCCATGAGCAGTTCTTC. Translating gives CASSLPLARHEQFF.